Presented here are 23 T cell receptor beta chains from one specimen sequenced in a study of T cells in Graves' hyperthyroidism and ophthalmopathy (dated by TCRdb to between 2018 and 2021). Library method: multiplex PCR. The sample was run on an Illumina HiSeq 2000. The TCR beta CDR3 regions were amplified from the RNA transcripts. The TCR CDR3 was subjected to a first round of RT-PCR using the HTBI primer set and the Qiagen OneStep RT-PCR kit. TCRdb applied fastp at Q25 and MiXCR to the public reads, then kept only in-frame beta chains. Here each entry gathers all rows of one CDR3 protein and keeps the most common genes and DNA. The sample has about 96,000 distinct CDR3 sequences on record, around 52% of them singletons. The leading ten clones occupy roughly 29% of the sample. Sequencing used blood. The source is a woman between 40 and 55 years old with Graves' hyperthyroidism.

This clonotype was picked up many times. Likely a read error: the CDR3 ends without its conserved phenylalanine or tryptophan. The limits of the CDR3 on the DNA are not certain, so only TCRdb's listed CDR3 is given. The gene calls are TRBV10-1 and TRBJ2-6; no DNA check was done on the table's D call, TRBD1. A total of 10 residues make up the CDR3, ends included. Germline loops: CDR1 WNHNN, CDR2 SYGVQD (reference sequence). Here the CDR3 reads CASRGQVIWI.

This clonotype has ten or more counts. This chain uses TRBV7-3 with TRBJ2-3; 8 positions agree with TRBD2. Germline CDR1 is SGHTA and CDR2 is FQGTGA. CDR3 length: 15 residues. The J segment lost 4 bases and the V segment lost 5 bases, leaving 8 bases of the junction unmatched. The CDR3 region is CASSRTAGAADTQYF. For the CDR3, the DNA is TGTGCCAGCAGCCGGACAGCGGGAGCCGCAGATACGCAGTATTTT.

This clonotype has ten or more counts. V is TRBV2 and J is TRBJ1-4; 8 bases are shared with TRBD1. The CDR3 contains 13 residues. CDR1 is SNHLY, CDR2 FYNNEI, per germline. V shed 8 bases and J 12 bases; nucleotides not matched to a gene: 11. The CDR3 DNA follows: TGTGCCAGCTCACCCGGACAGGGAAGACAACTGTTTTTT. Translated, it gives CASSPGQGRQLFF. Looking up the rest from reference TRBV2 and TRBJ1-4 gives the full variable domain: EPEVTQTPSHQVTQMGQEVILRCVPISNHLYFYWYRQILGQKVEFLVSFYNNEISEKSEIFDDQFSVERPDGSNFTLKIRSTKLEDSAMYFCASSPGQGRQLFFGSGTQLSVL.

The chain links TRBV6-5 to TRBJ1-1, with a tentative D call TRBD1 (5 bases). This CDR3 has 14 residues. Germline V gene lookup returns CDR1 MNHEY and CDR2 SVGAGI. Trimming took off 6 bases at V and 0 bases at J, with 11 bases between the two ends. CDR3 protein: CASRSDIMNTEAFF. In nucleotides, the CDR3 is TGTGCCAGCAGATCGGACATTATGAACACTGAAGCTTTCTTT.

In this sample, this clonotype turned up many times. This chain joins TRBV25-1 and TRBJ1-1; D is possibly TRBD1 (5 bases). Looked up from germline, CDR1 is MGHDK and CDR2 is SYGVNS. This CDR3 has 13 amino acids. V lost 3 bases, J lost 3 bases, and 8 bases lay in between. This chain's CDR3 is CASSDPGYTEAFF. CDR3 DNA sequence: TGTGCCAGCAGTGACCCAGGGTACACTGAAGCTTTCTTT.

To note about this clonotype: One end of the junction does not line up with germline, which may come from a read error. The V gene is TRBV7-2, the J gene TRBJ2-7; unclear D gene. CDR1 and CDR2 (germline): SGHTA, FQGNSA. The CDR3 is made up of 14 amino acids. CDR3 sequence: CASSFNQHSYGQYF. The CDR3 coding sequence is TGTGCCAGCAGCTTTAACCAGCACTCCTACGGGCAGTACTTC.

This clonotype appeared a few times. This chain links TRBV15 with TRBJ1-5, with unresolved D. Germline V gene sequence: CDR1 LNHNV, CDR2 YYDKDF (reference sequence). The CDR3 spans 15 residues. V was cut by 3 bases and J by 2 bases, with 11 bases left in between. CDR3 residues: CATSSAADGNQPQHF. In DNA form, the CDR3 reads TGTGCCACCAGCAGTGCTGCGGATGGCAATCAGCCCCAGCATTTT.

The sample holds one count of this clonotype. This chain uses TRBV20-1 with TRBJ2-5; D is tentatively TRBD1 or TRBD2 (5 bases each). In germline, CDR1 is DFQATT, CDR2 SNEGSKA (reference sequence). CDR3 size: 12 residues. Trimming removed 0 bases at V and 4 bases at J, with 6 bases between. CDR3 DNA: TGCAGTGCTAGAGATGGGGGAGAGACCCAGTACTTC. Protein product: CSARDGGETQYF.

The chain combines TRBV7-9 with TRBJ1-2, with D possibly TRBD1 on 6 matching bases. The CDR3 consists of 15 residues. Per germline, CDR1 SEHNR and CDR2 FQNEAQ (reference sequence). V lost 2 bases to trimming and J lost 1 base, with 11 bases between them. The CDR3 DNA reads as TGTGCCAGCAGCTTATACGGCAGGGGTAACTATGGCTACACCTTC. It yields the protein CASSLYGRGNYGYTF.

The J gene is TRBJ1-2, the V gene TRBV9, with TRBD1 matching over 7 bases. Germline CDR1 reads SGDLS; CDR2 reads YYNGEE. V was clipped by 5 bases and J by 8 bases; unmatched bases: 6. This CDR3 has 12 amino acids. CDR3 in DNA: TGTGCCAGCAGACGACAGGGCGTGGGCTACACCTTC. Translated, it gives CASRRQGVGYTF.

This clonotype is deemed medium-sized. The chain couples TRBV19 to TRBJ2-5; 10 bases fit TRBD1. The CDR3 is made up of 16 amino acids. V shed 4 bases, J shed 1 base, and the junction held 6 bases outside the gene matches. Germline CDR1 LNHDA, CDR2 SQIVND (reference sequence). The CDR3 sequence: CASSTSRTGGQETQYF. The CDR3 DNA sequence: TGTGCCAGTAGTACTTCTCGGACAGGGGGCCAAGAGACCCAGTACTTC.

To note about this clonotype: The conserved phenylalanine or tryptophan is not found at the CDR3 terminus, so this likely reflects a read error. This chain joins TRBV2 and TRBJ2-2; 7 nucleotides align to TRBD2. J gave up 8 bases and V 5 bases, and 11 bases lay outside the gene matches. Germline V gene lookup returns CDR1 SNHLY and CDR2 FYNNEI. This CDR3 comprises 15 residues. The CDR3 reads CASSFGGSPLGELFS. The CDR3 DNA follows: TGTGCCAGCAGTTTCGGCGGGAGCCCCCTGGGGGAGCTGTTTTCT.

This clonotype came up once. The chain recombines TRBV7-3 with TRBJ2-7, with 7 nucleotides matching TRBD2. The ends lost 6 bases at V and 1 base at J; junction bases unmatched: 12. Germline CDR1 and CDR2: SGHTA and FQGTGA. CDR3 length equals 16 residues. CDR3 region: CASSEPRDYVSYEQYF. The CDR3 bases are TGTGCCAGCAGTGAACCTAGGGACTACGTATCCTACGAGCAGTACTTC.

The chain carries TRBV7-2 and TRBJ1-2; D gene ambiguous. The CDR3 runs to 14 residues. V was shortened by 3 bases and J by 3 bases, with 11 bases between the two germline ends. CDR1 and CDR2 from the germline V gene are SGHTA and FQGNSA. The DNA of the CDR3 is TGTGCCAGCAGCTTTCGAGGGCAGCACTATGGCTACACCTTC. Its translation: CASSFRGQHYGYTF.

The genes are TRBV20-1 and TRBJ1-4, with TRBD1 matching over 8 bases. The CDR3 length is 17 residues. With 6 bases clipped from V and 8 bases from J, the junction kept 20 bases outside the gene matches. Germline V gene sequence: CDR1 DFQATT, CDR2 SNEGSKA (reference sequence). The DNA for the CDR3 is TGCAGTGCGGTCTCTCGGGAGGGACAGGAGATCACCGAAAAACTGTTTTTT. Amino acid sequence: CSAVSREGQEITEKLFF.

This clonotype was recorded at least ten times. In DNA form, the CDR3 reads TGTGCCAGCAGTTTATCTAGCGGGAGGAGACAAGAGACCCAGTACTTC. This gives the protein CASSLSSGRRQETQYF. This rearrangement joins TRBV27 to TRBJ2-5, with TRBD2 matching over 10 bases. Germline lookup yields CDR1 MNHEY and CDR2 SMNVEV (reference sequence). The CDR3 has 16 amino acids. Unmatched junction bases numbered 3, after V lost 0 bases and J lost 2 bases.

This clonotype was seen repeatedly, ten times or more. The chain is built from TRBV29-1 and TRBJ2-6, with unresolved D. Germline loops: CDR1 SQVTM, CDR2 ANQGSEA. The CDR3 spans 11 residues. Between the trimmed V and J ends, which lost 5 bases and 4 bases, there was a span of 3 bases. The CDR3 loop reads CSVPGANVLTF. The CDR3 nucleotides read TGCAGCGTTCCGGGGGCCAACGTCCTGACTTTC.

This chain connects TRBV29-1 to TRBJ1-2; 11 positions agree with TRBD1. The CDR3 covers 13 residues. Per the germline V gene, CDR1 is SQVTM and CDR2 is ANQGSEA. The V gene end was trimmed by 4 bases and the J gene end by 6 bases; junction bases not matched to a gene: 4. CDR3 bases: TGCAGCGTTGTGGGACAGGGGGGCGATGGCTACACCTTC. As protein: CSVVGQGGDGYTF.

This clonotype was counted a few times. One end of the junction fails to match germline, which may point to a read error. This rearrangement joins TRBV2 to TRBJ1-2; 10 positions match TRBD1. The CDR3 loop spans 13 amino acids. Germline V gene sequence: CDR1 SNHLY, CDR2 FYNNEI. The CDR3 DNA reads TGTGCTGGGACAGGGGTTTTGAGCTATGGCTATACCTTC. This codes for CAGTGVLSYGYTF.

On this clonotype itself: Sequence at one end of the junction differs from germline and may be a read error. The V and J genes are TRBV19 and TRBJ1-1; 9 nucleotides agree with TRBD1. CDR1 and CDR2 (germline): LNHDA, SQIVND (reference sequence). The CDR3 has 14 residues. The CDR3: CASRPTGGGTEAFF. The CDR3 nucleotides are TGCGCCAGTAGGCCAACAGGGGGCGGCACTGAAGCTTTCTTT.

This clonotype was recorded many times. The chain couples TRBV7-2 to TRBJ2-7; D unclear. V shed 1 base and J shed 2 bases, with 12 bases lying between them. The germline CDR1 and CDR2 sequences are SGHTA and FQGNSA. The CDR3 is 15 amino acids. The CDR3 nucleotides are TGTGCCAGCAGCTTAGGTATTAGTGCCACCTACGAGCAGTACTTC. Protein: CASSLGISATYEQYF. Complete variable domain (other parts from reference TRBV7-2 and TRBJ2-7): GAGVSQSPSNKVTEKGKDVELRCDPISGHTALYWYRQSLGQGLEFLIYFQGNSAPDKSGLPSDRFSAERTGGSVSTLTIQRTQQEDSAVYLCASSLGISATYEQYFGPGTRLTVT.

This clonotype was counted a few times. Just one base apart from a much larger clone, this may be a read error. The chain couples TRBV7-9 to TRBJ2-3; D could derive from TRBD1 or TRBD2 (5 bases each). The germline gives CDR1 SEHNR, CDR2 FQNEAQ (reference sequence). This CDR3 contains 12 residues. The CDR3 here is CASSPLGDTRYF. The CDR3, as DNA: TGTGCCAGCAGCCCGCTGGGGGATACGCGGTATTTT.

This clonotype was counted only a few times. The V gene is TRBV6-6, the J gene TRBJ1-4; 7 nucleotides agree with TRBD1. CDR1 MNHNY and CDR2 SVGAGI come from the germline V gene (reference sequence). The junction had 10 bases not matched to a gene; V was cut back by 7 bases and J by 8 bases. The CDR3 is 14 amino acids. The CDR3 reads CASNPLDREEKLFF. DNA for the CDR3: TGTGCCAGCAACCCCCTCGACAGGGAGGAAAAACTGTTTTTT.